This TCR beta chain was captured in a study of T cell responses to AZD1222 COVID-19 vaccine. Assay used: immunoSEQ multiplex PCR; TCRdb lists only in-frame clones, some missing. The data show tens of thousands of clones, with roughly 88% seen just once and roughly 14% held by the top ten. Germline CDR1 reads MNHEY; CDR2 reads SMNVEV (reference sequence). The trim removed 4 bases at V and 0 bases at J, leaving 5 bases unmatched. The CDR3 covers 17 residues. As to this clone: Its antigen remains unknown.

Overall study results and limits: Donors were chiefly white British, with a greater number of females, and clonal diversity was perhaps underestimated. Seropositivity was recorded at baseline in only a handful of AZD1222 recipients. Unmutated variant regions reportedly attract nearly half of all spike-specific TCRs.

The origin of this receptor is an adult in good health. The sequenced sample was peripheral blood, obtained on day 0 of AZD1222 vaccination. The rearrangement uses TRBV27 and TRBJ2-3; 12 nucleotides match TRBD2. The CDR3 DNA is TGTGCCAGCAGTTCCTGGACTAGCGGGACTAGCACAGATACGCAGTATTTT. It codes for CASSSWTSGTSTDTQYF.